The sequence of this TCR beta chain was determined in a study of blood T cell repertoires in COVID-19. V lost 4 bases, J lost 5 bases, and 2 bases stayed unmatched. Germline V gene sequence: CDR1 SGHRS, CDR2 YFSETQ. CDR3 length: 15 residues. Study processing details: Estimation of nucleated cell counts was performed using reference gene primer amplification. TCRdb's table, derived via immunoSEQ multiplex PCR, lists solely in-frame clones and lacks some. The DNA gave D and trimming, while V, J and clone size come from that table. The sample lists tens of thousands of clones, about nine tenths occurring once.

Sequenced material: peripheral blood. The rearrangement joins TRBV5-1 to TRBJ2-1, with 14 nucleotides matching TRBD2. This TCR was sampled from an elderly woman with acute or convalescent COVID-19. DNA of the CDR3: TGCGCCAGCAGCAGGACTAGCGGGGGGCACAATGAGCAGTTCTTC. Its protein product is CASSRTSGGHNEQFF.